This T cell receptor beta chain emerged from a study of ipilimumab plus nivolumab after autologous stem cell transplantation (TCRdb year 2021). About the full investigation: A median of 5 ipilimumab doses and under ten nivolumab doses was received by trial patients. Both primary refractory and relapsed disease were represented in the DLBCL cohort, where 18-month progression-free survival was about 82% and 31%, respectively. The intent-to-treat population of the trial consisted of around 37 patients. Patients undergoing autologous transplant for high-risk diffuse large B cell lymphoma, mature T cell lymphoma, or multiple myeloma were enrolled in the trial. What the study reported, not specific to this receptor: The authors stated that profiles of the T cell receptor repertoire, regulatory T cell phenotype and gut microbiota provided a biologic rationale for studying this approach further. Combined checkpoint inhibition appeared tolerable as post-transplant consolidation, according to the authors' conclusion.

Libraries were built with the immunoSEQ multiplex PCR assay. TCRdb mirrors the immuneACCESS table, restricted to in-frame sequences. Some clones are absent from its copies; in checked studies, under half trace to an unresolved V gene, and the reason for the others is unknown. A total of 15,000 to 20,000 clones appear in this sample, over 75% of them only once. The top ten constitute about 6.8% of the sample. The CDR3, from cysteine to phenylalanine, totals 15 residues. Just the 45-base CDR3 DNA is kept, in frame starting at base 1. V and J lose 2 bases and 8 bases, and a span of 18 bases separates them. The germline V gene gives CDR1 as MGHDK and CDR2 as SYGVNS. Regarding this clone: No antigen is known for it. No qualities accompany the bases; no much larger clone lies one base away.

Ipilimumab was given at 1 mg/kg intravenously on day 1 of selected weeks, and checkpoint therapy started 14 to 28 days after autologous transplant. The nivolumab dose was 3 mg/kg intravenously, delivered on day 1 of weeks 1, 4, 7, 10, and every two weeks through week 26. This Phase Ib clinical trial tested ipilimumab plus nivolumab, a combined checkpoint inhibition, as consolidation after autologous stem cell transplantation. The V and J segments used are TRBV25-1 and TRBJ1-1; the best D guess is TRBD1, with 5 bases matching. Sequences were derived from PBMCs, sampled in a trial of ipilimumab plus nivolumab as post-transplant consolidation. This TCR came from a male donor with diffuse large B-cell lymphoma. The CDR3 amino acid sequence is: CASSERGVVEREAFF. The sequenced DNA is TGTGCCAGCAGTGAAAGGGGAGTTGTTGAGCGAGAAGCTTTCTTT.